One T cell receptor beta chain is described in this entry. In this sample, this clone turned up once. Its antigen specificity is not known. Per-nucleotide qualities are absent, and no much larger clonotype sits a single base away. The sample originates from a study of cytomegalovirus exposure and HLA in healthy donors (dated by TCRdb to between 2016 and 2019). Describing the broader study: In an earlier analysis of 587 of the donors, under 300 Gb of sequence data and 117 million unique TCR beta sequences from about 179 million T cells were reported. The genetic ancestry cluster associated with self-reported Caucasian donors included 65% to 90% of the approximately 430 genotyped donors. In a later analysis, previously published TCR beta repertoires from roughly 710 donors were re-analyzed and high-resolution HLA genotyping was added so that TCR occurrence patterns could be studied. In an earlier analysis of roughly 540 of the donors, high-throughput TCR beta sequencing was used to judge whether each TCR beta V gene segment behaved as functional or pseudogenic. The study aimed to test whether cataloging public T cell receptors could reveal signatures of past pathogen exposure. Roughly five DR-DQ haplotypes were handled as single units for association and clustering, since linkage in the cohort was strong. Every repertoire in the discovery cohort had been generated on one and the same sequencing platform. Roughly 300 gigabases of sequencing data and 75 million to 85 million unique TCR sequences made up an early release that covered approximately 620 HLA-typed donors. Among about 390 genotyped donors of the cohort, an average of approximately 230,000 unique TCR beta nucleotide sequences were sequenced per donor, around a sixth of them non-productive. The study profiled the T cell repertoires of about 720 subjects by immunosequencing and related them to cytomegalovirus serostatus. The later analysis used no new phenotypic data to find candidate immune exposures, relying instead on TCR beta sequences and their occurrence across donors. Typing coverage varied by locus: about 620-630 donors for A, B, C, DRB1 and DQB1; approximately 500 for DQA1; about 590 for DPA1; under 490 for DPB1. A later genetic analysis used genome-wide SNP genotypes for about three fifths of the 666 donors, treating that subset as a discovery cohort. Along with the approximately 700-subject first cohort, a separate validation cohort of over a hundred different subjects was used. Donor age, sex, ethnicity and CMV serostatus were collected together with the repertoire data. Both class I and class II loci were covered by HLA typing, at four-digit resolution. To predict cytomegalovirus infection status, the study combined high-throughput TCR immunosequencing, statistical association of individual TCRs with disease status, and machine learning.

What the study reported, not specific to this receptor: Because counts were too low, roughly 18 rarely observed V segments, including chromosome 9 orphons, were left out of the earlier analysis of 587 of the donors. When HLA alleles, especially DR and DQ, strongly co-occurred, attributing TCR associations to individual alleles was difficult. Several of the top co-occurrence clusters appeared to be linked to parvovirus B19, influenza, CMV and Epstein-Barr virus, according to a later analysis. In a later genetic analysis, a missense DCLRE1C variant was associated with V-gene and J-gene trimming of TCR beta chains, and the association was replicated in an independent cohort. Across donors, most TCR sequences were observed very rarely, whereas some public TCRs were present in many individuals. Immune exposure information for the cohort was limited to CMV serostatus. The authors suggested that the approach could potentially be generalized to other disease states and immunological phenotypes. Broadly in line with IMGT annotations, most TCR beta V segments showed up in productive rearrangements about 87% or about 30% of the time in an earlier analysis of 450 to 750 of the donors. The cohort was sequenced for TCR beta chains only, and without alpha or paired-chain data the features that could be detected were limited. Some IMGT-functional V segments, including TRBV6-2 and TRBV6-3, could not be distinguished by the 87-base-pair reads and were therefore excluded. A further reported finding was that TCR beta sequences accurately predicted the HLA-A and HLA-B alleles for most subjects in the first cohort. The presence/absence analyses assumed that sequencing depth was roughly uniform across donors, and that assumption may not be true. A cluster of highly shared sequence variants was judged likely to be a technical artifact of the sequencing pipeline. A later analysis found that TCR association rates varied across HLA loci, with DRB1 alleles showing the most associated TCRs and HLA-C alleles the fewest. A later analysis found that most CMV-associated TCR beta chains appeared HLA-restricted, with HLA associations seemingly driven largely by CMV exposure. The study listed over 150 TCR beta chains as associated with cytomegalovirus. In vitro tests confirmed that a few of the cytomegalovirus-associated TCR beta chains recognize cytomegalovirus antigens. In a later analysis, 16,951 TCR beta sequences were associated with specific HLA alleles at a false discovery rate of 0.05. In a later analysis, HLA-associated TCR beta chains were found to be more clonally expanded and to have lower generation probabilities than equally common non-associated chains. Because HLA typing was unavailable for some donors at each locus, only the typed subset was used in association tests. A later genetic analysis reported fewer N-insertions in productive TCRs among donors in an Asian-associated ancestry cluster than the roughly 720-donor mean. Correlated functional status among segregating V segments might reflect linkage disequilibrium, but an unknown experimental factor could not be ruled out. The classifier was reported to diagnose cytomegalovirus status with high specificity and sensitivity in both the original cohort and the validation cohort.

According to the germline V gene, CDR1 reads SNHLY and CDR2 reads FYNNEI. There are 14 amino acids in the CDR3, from cysteine to phenylalanine inclusive. Only CDR3 DNA is held: 42 bases, read in frame from base 1. The germline ends are 14 bases apart after V is trimmed by 4 bases and J by 5 bases. The cohort consisted of some 670 healthy bone marrow donors. All cohort members were sampled while nominally healthy, although unrecorded immune exposures were likely present. The donor was CMV seropositive and belonged to the group of a few hundred seropositive cohort members. Each donor provided a peripheral blood sample, and peripheral blood mononuclear cells were used for TCR beta sequencing. Genomic DNA was extracted from the blood cell samples with the Qiagen DNeasy Blood Extraction Kit. Library preparation used the immunoSEQ multiplex PCR assay. For the multiplex PCR, a mixture combining 60 forward primers for TCR Vbeta segments and 13 reverse primers for TCR Jbeta segments was used. A multiplex PCR assay on genomic DNA amplified the CDR3 region of rearranged TCR beta genes. The amplified TCR beta libraries were sequenced on the Illumina HiSeq System as 87-base-pair reads. Per the original workflow: Across the 500 to 700 repertoires, a later analysis counted some 81 million unique TCR beta chains, 9 million to 14 million of which were shared by at least two donors. Raw reads were error-corrected and collapsed into unique sequences by a nearest-neighbor algorithm in which closely related sequences were merged to remove PCR and sequencing errors. To assign V, D and J gene segments, CDR3 sequences were aligned to IMGT reference sequences. For a sequence to be retained, a match of at least six nucleotides was required to both a V gene segment and a J gene segment. A rearrangement was called productive if the CDR3 had no stop codons and remained in frame with V and J, and every other rearrangement was called non-productive. CDR3 was defined according to IMGT convention as the region running from the second conserved V-encoded cysteine to the conserved J-encoded phenylalanine. The earlier analysis of about 500 of the donors excluded sequences that lacked an unambiguous match to a single V gene segment. In an earlier analysis of 587 of the donors, V segments were called functional above 56.7% productive rearrangements and were called segregating when the between-donor standard deviation exceeded 5%. A statistical classification framework was developed to diagnose cytomegalovirus status using the catalog of TCR beta chain sequences. In a later analysis, TCR nucleotide sequences were compared against IMGT/GENE-DB human TR gene sequences so that V and J genes could be assigned. The TCRdist pipeline was used in a later analysis to assign CDR3 sequences and most-parsimonious VDJ recombination scenarios. In a later analysis, each TCR beta chain was defined by its CDR3 amino acid sequence together with its V-gene family, and reads lacking a unique V-gene family were excluded. A later analysis removed 592 highly shared, low-generation-probability nucleotide sequences to deal with suspected cross-contamination and a sequencing artifact. A later analysis calculated a clonal expansion index for each public chain from normalized within-repertoire ranks of inferred template counts. In a later analysis, generation probabilities were computed with a VDJ recombination model fitted to out-of-frame rearrangements, and the resulting probabilities were checked against IGoR. Hypergeometric tests were used in a later analysis to score TCR-TCR, TCR-HLA and TCR-CMV co-occurrence, with a repertoire-size bias correction applied to the TCR pairs. A later analysis estimated false discovery rates by permuting HLA or CMV assignments 20 times. In a later analysis, co-occurring TCRs were grouped using DBSCAN, with TCRdist sequence similarity added in when clustering inside HLA-allele-positive subsets. Repertoires with fewer than 30,000 or more than 120,000 public chains, plus five repertoires with anomalous nucleotide sharing, were excluded from co-occurrence clustering. TCRdb carries this immuneACCESS record with in-frame sequences only. Its versions omit some clonotypes, under half of them owing to an unresolved V gene in the studies checked, with the rest unexplained. That table gives V, J and clone size, and the DNA gave D and trimming. The sample has roughly 120,000 clones on record, about 63% of them singletons. Of the sample, 1.6% is held by the ten largest clones.

Recombination joined TRBV2 with TRBJ2-5; possibly the D gene is TRBD2, per 5 matching bases. Source material: PBMCs. This receptor was obtained from a man aged 25-40 years in good health and CMV-seropositive. The nucleotides are TGTGCCAGCAGTGTTGGGAGTAGTAGGGAGACCCAGTACTTC. This translates into CASSVGSSRETQYF.